A single sample gave rise to the 21 T cell receptor beta chains below, sequenced in a study of blood T cell repertoires in COVID-19. Sequenced by immunoSEQ multiplex PCR; TCRdb stores in-frame clones only, minus some. In the table there are about 240,000 clones, about 79% of which are singletons. Material: peripheral blood. Receptors were obtained from a woman of 80 years or more with acute or convalescent COVID-19.

The chain is built from TRBV10-3 and TRBJ1-4; tentative D call: TRBD1 (6 bases). Germline lookup yields CDR1 ENHRY and CDR2 SYGVKD. The CDR3 consists of 13 residues. V was shortened by 10 bases and J by 1 base, with 10 bases between the two germline ends. The chain's CDR3 is CATATGTNEKLFF. CDR3 coding DNA: TGTGCCACCGCGACAGGAACTAATGAAAAACTGTTTTTT.

The chain carries TRBV2 and TRBJ2-7, with 7 positions matching TRBD1. Looked up from germline, CDR1 is SNHLY and CDR2 is FYNNEI. This CDR3 comprises 13 residues. J lost 4 bases, V lost 6 bases, and 6 bases had no gene match. The CDR3 DNA is TGTGCCAGCAGAGACCCGGGACAGTACGAGCAGTACTTC. It translates to CASRDPGQYEQYF.

The CDR3 reads CASRRGPSSYEQYF. For the CDR3, the DNA is TGTGCCAGCAGGCGGGGCCCGAGCTCCTACGAGCAGTACTTC. The chain joins TRBV27 to TRBJ2-7, with a possible D match to TRBD2 (6 bases). Germline V gene data show CDR1 as MNHEY and CDR2 as SMNVEV (reference sequence). The CDR3 spans 14 residues. The germline V and J ends were trimmed by 6 bases and 0 bases, with 12 bases remaining between them.

A single count supports this clone. The rearrangement joins TRBV2 to TRBJ1-2, with D uncertain. V was clipped by 7 bases and J by 4 bases, with 13 bases between them. The CDR3 covers 13 residues. CDR1 is SNHLY, CDR2 FYNNEI, per germline. The CDR3 here is CASTGQLLYGYTF. The CDR3 DNA reads as TGTGCCAGCACGGGTCAGCTTCTCTATGGCTACACCTTC.

The rearrangement links TRBV7-8 to TRBJ2-5; 7 positions agree with TRBD2. CDR3 length: 16 amino acids. In germline, CDR1 is SGHVS, CDR2 FQNEAQ. The trim removed 5 bases at V and 9 bases at J, leaving 18 bases unmatched. In DNA form, the CDR3 reads TGTGCCAGCAGCCACCCTTGGGACTACTCCTTATCGGCCCAGTACTTC. Translation gives CASSHPWDYSLSAQYF.

V gene TRBV5-1 combines with J gene TRBJ2-1; D unclear. V lost 0 bases and J lost 6, with 7 bases in between. Germline V lookup: CDR1 SGHRS, CDR2 YFSETQ. The CDR3 has 13 residues. The CDR3 DNA sequence: TGCGCCAGCAGCTTGGCCGCTATCAATGAGCAGTTCTTC. Translated, it gives CASSLAAINEQFF.

This clone was seen a few times. The rearrangement joins TRBV27 to TRBJ1-2, with D perhaps TRBD1 (6 bases). Trimming took off 3 bases at V and 0 bases at J, with 17 bases between the two ends. Germline V gene sequence: CDR1 MNHEY, CDR2 SMNVEV (reference sequence). This CDR3 has 17 residues. CDR3 amino acids: CASSFRIWDNSNYGYTF. CDR3 nucleotides: TGTGCCAGCAGTTTCCGTATCTGGGACAACTCTAACTATGGCTACACCTTC.

The CDR3 sequence is CAWSVGGVKRFF. In DNA, the CDR3 is TGTGCCTGGAGTGTAGGCGGCGTGAAAAGGTTCTTC. V gene TRBV30 combines with J gene TRBJ2-1, with D uncertain. V lost 0 bases to trimming and J lost 15 bases, with 15 bases between them. This CDR3 has 12 residues. Germline CDR1 and CDR2: GTSNPN and SVGIG (reference sequence).

This chain links TRBV12-3 or TRBV12-4 with TRBJ1-2; weak D call: TRBD1 (5 bases). V was clipped by 2 bases and J by 7 bases, with 11 bases between them. The CDR3 totals 13 residues. In DNA form, the CDR3 reads TGTGCCAGCAGTTTAAACGGGGGGGTTGGCTACACCTTC. Its protein product is CASSLNGGVGYTF.

This clone is a singleton in its sample. The chain employs TRBV24-1 and TRBJ2-1; perhaps TRBD2 as D (7 bases). The germline V gene encodes CDR1 KGHDR and CDR2 SFDVKD. The CDR3 contains 13 residues. Trimming took 3 bases from V and 13 from J, leaving 15 bases between them. The CDR3 protein is CATSDGWAGAQFF. The CDR3 DNA follows: TGTGCCACCAGTGATGGTTGGGCGGGGGCACAGTTCTTC.

The chain carries TRBV3-1 (or the pseudogene TRBV3-2) and TRBJ2-7; 7 bases line up with TRBD1. With V trimmed by 4 bases and J by 5 bases, 14 bases remained unmatched. This CDR3 region has 16 residues. Germline assignment: CDR1 LGHDT and CDR2 YNNKEL (reference sequence). For the CDR3, the DNA is TGTGCCAGCAGCCTCCGGACCCAGGGGGAAAGAAACGAGCAGTACTTC. Encoded protein: CASSLRTQGERNEQYF.

The gene calls are TRBV6-2 or TRBV6-3 and TRBJ2-7; 10 bases match TRBD1. This CDR3 comprises 16 residues. In germline, CDR1 is MNHEY, CDR2 SVGEGT. Trimming took 4 bases from V and 5 from J; bases not matched to a gene: 11. The CDR3 sequence is CASSSLPGTGDHEQYF. The CDR3, as DNA: TGTGCCAGCAGTTCCCTACCCGGGACAGGGGACCACGAGCAGTACTTC.

This clone has more than one count but fewer than ten. The CDR3 DNA sequence: TGTGCCAGCTCGACCGAGGTGGGGAGCTCTGGAAACACCATATATTTT. Translated: CASSTEVGSSGNTIYF. V usage is TRBV18 and J usage is TRBJ1-3; no clear D. V lost 6 bases to trimming and J lost 0 bases, with 15 bases between them. CDR3 length: 16 residues. Germline loops: CDR1 KGHSH, CDR2 LQKENI.

This clone occurred once. The chain is built from TRBV12-5 and TRBJ2-7; D is ambiguous. Germline V lookup: CDR1 LGHNT, CDR2 FRNRAP. CDR3 length: 12 residues. Trimming pared 5 bases from V and 0 bases from J, leaving 5 bases between. DNA for the CDR3: TGTGCTAGTGGTCCGAGCTCCTACGAGCAGTACTTC. It codes for CASGPSSYEQYF.

This sequence joins TRBV11-2 and TRBJ1-4, with D perhaps matching TRBD1 (5 bases). The V gene's germline CDR1 is SGHAT and CDR2 FQNNGV. Trimming cost V 8 bases and J 4 bases, with 17 bases left between them. The CDR3 runs 15 residues. CDR3 sequence: CASSPPQDYNEKLFF. The CDR3, as DNA: TGTGCCAGCTCTCCCCCACAGGATTATAATGAAAAACTGTTTTTT.

The chain has TRBV6-5 and TRBJ1-2, with 9 bases fitting TRBD1. Trimming cost V 3 bases and J 6 bases; bases outside gene matches: 8. Germline V gene data show CDR1 as MNHEY and CDR2 as SVGAGI. The CDR3 is 15 amino acids. The CDR3 here is CASSYYPGQGNGYTF. In DNA form, the CDR3 reads TGTGCCAGCAGTTATTACCCGGGACAGGGTAATGGCTACACCTTC.

This clone appeared once. The CDR3 bases are TGTGCCAGCAGCCTCGGACAGGGCCACACCTTC. Its translation: CASSLGQGHTF. The V call is TRBV12-3 or TRBV12-4, the J call TRBJ1-2; 8 bases are shared with TRBD1. Germline trimming cut 6 bases from V and 12 bases from J; bases unmatched to any gene: 6. The CDR3 spans 11 residues.

As for this clone: A read error may explain this, as a much larger clone is one base away. CDR3 in DNA: TGTGCCAGCAGTTTCCGGGACACTGAAGCTTTCTTT. Translated, it gives CASSFRDTEAFF. This chain joins TRBV12-3 or TRBV12-4 and TRBJ1-1; D is ambiguous. The CDR3 covers 12 residues. Between the trimmed V and J ends, which lost 3 bases and 3 bases, there was a span of 5 bases.

The chain joins TRBV5-1 to TRBJ1-2; D perhaps matches TRBD1 (6 bases). Germline CDR1 reads SGHRS; CDR2 reads YFSETQ. This CDR3 has 16 residues. V was clipped by 2 bases and J by 0 bases, with 14 bases between them. Here the CDR3 reads CASSFGSRTANYGYTF. Written as DNA, the CDR3 is TGCGCCAGCAGCTTTGGTTCTCGGACAGCTAACTATGGCTACACCTTC.

This clone is a singleton in its sample. The J gene is TRBJ1-2, the V gene TRBV28, with D possibly matching TRBD1 (6 bases). Germline assignment: CDR1 MDHEN and CDR2 SYDVKM. The CDR3 has 14 residues. V shed 5 bases and J shed 3 bases, with 13 bases lying between them. CDR3 residues: CASSHRAGDYGYTF. CDR3 in DNA: TGTGCCAGCAGTCACAGGGCGGGGGACTATGGCTACACCTTC.

This clone was found a few times. The chain links TRBV3-1 (or the pseudogene TRBV3-2) to TRBJ2-5; 11 nucleotides line up with TRBD2. The germline V gene has CDR1 LGHDT and CDR2 YNNKEL (reference sequence). Unmatched junction bases numbered 11, after V lost 4 bases and J lost 4 bases. The length of the CDR3 is 17 residues. The CDR3 reads CASSLKRLAGGGETQYF. CDR3 sequence (DNA): TGTGCCAGCAGCCTTAAGAGGCTAGCGGGGGGAGGAGAGACCCAGTACTTC.